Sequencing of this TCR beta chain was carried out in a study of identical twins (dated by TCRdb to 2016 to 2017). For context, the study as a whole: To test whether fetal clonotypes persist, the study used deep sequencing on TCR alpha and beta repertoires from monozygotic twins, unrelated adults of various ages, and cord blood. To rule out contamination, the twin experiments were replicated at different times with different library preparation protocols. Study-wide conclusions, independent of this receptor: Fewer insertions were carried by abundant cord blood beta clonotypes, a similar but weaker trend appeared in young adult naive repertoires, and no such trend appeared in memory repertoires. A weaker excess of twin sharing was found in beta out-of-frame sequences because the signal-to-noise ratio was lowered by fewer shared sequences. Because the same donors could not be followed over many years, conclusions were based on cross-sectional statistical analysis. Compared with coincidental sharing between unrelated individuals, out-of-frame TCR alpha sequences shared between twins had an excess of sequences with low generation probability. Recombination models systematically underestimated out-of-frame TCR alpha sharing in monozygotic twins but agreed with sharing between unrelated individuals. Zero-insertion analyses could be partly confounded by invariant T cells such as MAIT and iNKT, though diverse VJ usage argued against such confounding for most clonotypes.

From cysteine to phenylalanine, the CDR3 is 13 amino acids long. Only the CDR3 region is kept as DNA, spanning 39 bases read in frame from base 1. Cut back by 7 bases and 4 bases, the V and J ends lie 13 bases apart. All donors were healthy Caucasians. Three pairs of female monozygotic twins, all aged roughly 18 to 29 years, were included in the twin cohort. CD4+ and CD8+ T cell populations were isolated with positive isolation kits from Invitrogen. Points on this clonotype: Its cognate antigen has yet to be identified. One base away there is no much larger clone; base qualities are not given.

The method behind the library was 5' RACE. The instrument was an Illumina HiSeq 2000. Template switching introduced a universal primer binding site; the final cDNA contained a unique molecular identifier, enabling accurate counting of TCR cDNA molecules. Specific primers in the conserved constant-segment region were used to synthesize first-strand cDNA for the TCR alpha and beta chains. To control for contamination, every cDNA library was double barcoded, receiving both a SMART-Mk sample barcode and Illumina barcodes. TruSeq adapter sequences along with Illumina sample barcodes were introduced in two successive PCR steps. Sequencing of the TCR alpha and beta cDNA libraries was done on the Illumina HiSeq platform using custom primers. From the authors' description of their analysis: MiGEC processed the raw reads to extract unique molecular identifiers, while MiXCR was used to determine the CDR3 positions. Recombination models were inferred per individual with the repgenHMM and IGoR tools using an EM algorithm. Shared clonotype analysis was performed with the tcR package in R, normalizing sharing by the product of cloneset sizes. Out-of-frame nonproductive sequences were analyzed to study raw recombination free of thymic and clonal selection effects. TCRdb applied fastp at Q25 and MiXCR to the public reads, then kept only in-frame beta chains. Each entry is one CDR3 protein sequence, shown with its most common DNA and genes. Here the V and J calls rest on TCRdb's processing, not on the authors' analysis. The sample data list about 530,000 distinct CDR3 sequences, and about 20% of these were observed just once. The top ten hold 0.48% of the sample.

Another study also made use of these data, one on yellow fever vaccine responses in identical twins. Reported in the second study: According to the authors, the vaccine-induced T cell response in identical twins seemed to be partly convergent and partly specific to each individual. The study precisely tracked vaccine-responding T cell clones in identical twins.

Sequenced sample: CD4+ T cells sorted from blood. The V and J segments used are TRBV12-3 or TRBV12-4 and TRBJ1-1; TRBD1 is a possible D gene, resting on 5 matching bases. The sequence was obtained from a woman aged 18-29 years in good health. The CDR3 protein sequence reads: CASTIGGRTEAFF. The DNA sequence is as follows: TGTGCCAGCACCATCGGGGGACGCACTGAAGCTTTCTTT.